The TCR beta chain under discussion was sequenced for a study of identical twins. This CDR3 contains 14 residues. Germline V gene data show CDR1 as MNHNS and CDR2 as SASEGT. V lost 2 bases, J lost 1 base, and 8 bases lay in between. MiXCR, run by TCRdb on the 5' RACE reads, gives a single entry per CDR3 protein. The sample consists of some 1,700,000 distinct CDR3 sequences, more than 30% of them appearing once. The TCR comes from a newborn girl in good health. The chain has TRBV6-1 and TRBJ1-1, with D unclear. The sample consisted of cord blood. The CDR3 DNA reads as TGTGCCAGCAGTGAACGGGTTGCGAACACTGAAGCTTTCTTT. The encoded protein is CASSERVANTEAFF.